One and the same sample provided the 18 T cell receptor beta chains below, sequenced in a study of blood T cell repertoires in COVID-19. Repertoires were generated with immunoSEQ multiplex PCR, while TCRdb's copy carries only in-frame clones and drops some. The repertoire holds over 100,000 clones, with 81% as singletons. The sequenced sample was peripheral blood. All receptors derive from a human donor in a cohort sampled during active COVID-19.

At least ten counts were recorded for this clone. The chain has TRBV27 and TRBJ2-7, with TRBD2 identical over 13 bases. Losses at the gene ends were 6 bases for V and 4 bases for J; bases not matched to a gene: 6. Germline loops: CDR1 MNHEY, CDR2 SMNVEV (reference sequence). This CDR3 contains 15 residues. This CDR3 is CASRGTSGGDYEQYF. CDR3 coding DNA: TGTGCCAGCAGGGGTACTAGCGGGGGGGATTACGAGCAGTACTTC.

The count of this clone is one. This sequence joins TRBV3-1 (or the pseudogene TRBV3-2) and TRBJ1-6, with D tentatively TRBD1 (6 bases). CDR3 length equals 13 residues. V lost 5 bases, J lost 9 bases, and 11 bases lay in between. Germline assignment: CDR1 LGHDT and CDR2 YNNKEL (reference sequence). The CDR3 sequence is CASSSRGGSPLHF. Here the CDR3 DNA reads TGTGCCAGCAGCTCAAGAGGGGGTTCACCCCTCCACTTT.

This clone turned up a few times. The gene calls are TRBV12-3 or TRBV12-4 and TRBJ2-5; possible D gene TRBD1, 5 bases. CDR3 size: 13 residues. V was shortened by 3 bases and J by 7 bases, with 12 bases between the two germline ends. The CDR3 loop reads CASSFGQGGTQYF. DNA for the CDR3: TGTGCCAGCAGTTTTGGCCAGGGCGGGACCCAGTACTTC.

This chain uses TRBV13 with TRBJ2-1; 16 bases match TRBD2. Germline lookup yields CDR1 PRHDT and CDR2 FYEKMQ (reference sequence). The CDR3 totals 19 residues. V shed 5 bases and J 8 bases; nucleotides not matched to a gene: 15. The CDR3 loop is CASSHVLGTSGRASHEQFF. As DNA, the CDR3 is TGTGCCAGCAGCCACGTATTGGGGACTAGCGGGAGGGCCTCTCATGAGCAGTTCTTC.

This clone was seen at least ten times. V and J are TRBV15 and TRBJ2-1, with 9 bases lining up with TRBD1. This CDR3 has 19 residues. Germline V lookup: CDR1 LNHNV, CDR2 YYDKDF (reference sequence). V trimming: 3 bases; J trimming: 5 bases; junction bases outside the gene matches: 17. The CDR3 DNA is TGTGCCACCAGCAGTCCAACAGGGGGCAAGTTGAGTTTGGACAATGAGCAGTTCTTC. It is translated as CATSSPTGGKLSLDNEQFF.

This chain links TRBV10-1 with TRBJ1-6; D gene unclear. V gave up 6 bases and J gave up 9 bases, with 21 bases separating them. The CDR3 contains 16 residues. CDR1 and CDR2 from the germline V gene are WNHNN and SYGVQD (reference sequence). In DNA form, the CDR3 reads TGCGCCAGCAGGCTTACCGGGATCCCGCGGGGTTCACCCCTCCACTTT. It is translated as CASRLTGIPRGSPLHF.

This clone was recorded once. The V gene is TRBV15, the J gene TRBJ1-2; D possibly corresponds to TRBD1 (5 bases). Germline V gives CDR1 LNHNV, CDR2 YYDKDF (reference sequence). CDR3 length: 16 amino acids. Between the trimmed V and J ends, which lost 0 bases and 2 bases, there was a span of 13 bases. The chain's CDR3 is CATSRDRGESNYGYTF. CDR3 nucleotide sequence: TGTGCCACCAGCAGAGATCGGGGGGAGTCGAACTATGGCTACACCTTC.

This chain links TRBV19 with TRBJ2-3; TRBD1 agrees at 8 bases. V lost 6 bases to trimming and J lost 6 bases; unmatched junction nucleotides: 5. The CDR3 extends over 13 amino acids. CDR1 and CDR2 (germline): LNHDA, SQIVND (reference sequence). The CDR3 spells CASSTGGMDTQYF. CDR3 nucleotide sequence: TGTGCCAGTAGCACAGGGGGAATGGATACGCAGTATTTT.

The chain links TRBV5-5 to TRBJ1-1, with a weak D call TRBD1 (5 bases). CDR1 and CDR2 from the germline V gene are SGHKS and YYEKEE (reference sequence). The CDR3 has 13 amino acids. Between the trimmed V and J ends, which lost 5 bases and 1 base, there was a span of 9 bases. CDR3 nucleotides: TGTGCCAGCAGTGGGCAGGGGAACACTGAAGCTTTCTTT. Translating it yields CASSGQGNTEAFF.

The chain joins TRBV5-1 to TRBJ2-1, with 8 bases matching TRBD2. Germline trimming cut 4 bases from V and 0 bases from J; bases unmatched to any gene: 6. The CDR3 is made up of 16 amino acids. Germline CDR1 reads SGHRS; CDR2 reads YFSETQ. Here the CDR3 DNA reads TGCGCCAGCAGCGTAATAGCGGGAAGCTCCTACAATGAGCAGTTCTTC. Translating gives CASSVIAGSSYNEQFF.

This clone was counted once. V is TRBV5-6 and J is TRBJ2-2; TRBD1 aligns across 10 bases. The CDR3 totals 16 residues. V shed 0 bases, J shed 5 bases, and the junction held 4 bases outside the gene matches. CDR1 SGHDT and CDR2 YYEEEE come from the germline V gene. CDR3 nucleotide sequence: TGTGCCAGCAGCTTGGCCGGGACAGGGGTGACCGGGGAGCTGTTTTTT. Translating gives CASSLAGTGVTGELFF.

The sample holds a few counts of this clone. The chain carries TRBV3-1 (or the pseudogene TRBV3-2) and TRBJ2-7, with 10 bases that match TRBD1. With V trimmed by 3 bases and J by 1 base, 9 bases remained unmatched. The CDR3 is 17 residues long. Germline V gene data show CDR1 as LGHDT and CDR2 as YNNKEL (reference sequence). The CDR3 DNA is TGTGCCAGCAGCCACCGACAGGGGGCTCTATCGTCCTACGAGCAGTACTTC. The encoded protein is CASSHRQGALSSYEQYF.

V usage is TRBV27 and J usage is TRBJ1-2; TRBD1 is a possible D gene (6 bases). Germline CDR1 and CDR2: MNHEY and SMNVEV (reference sequence). The V end was cut by 2 bases, the J end by 5 bases, with 15 bases between. The CDR3 is 15 residues long. The CDR3 DNA follows: TGTGCCAGCAGTTTAAGGGGGTCCTCTCAGTATGGCTACACCTTC. Translating gives CASSLRGSSQYGYTF.

The chain joins TRBV6-6 to TRBJ2-7; TRBD2 agrees at 13 bases. CDR3 size: 15 residues. Per the germline V gene, CDR1 is MNHNY and CDR2 is SVGAGI (reference sequence). With V trimmed by 6 bases and J by 5 bases, 7 bases remained unmatched. The CDR3 region has the DNA TGTGCCAGCAGCCTACTAGCGGGAGGGATCCACGAGCAGTACTTC. This sequence encodes CASSLLAGGIHEQYF.

The chain carries TRBV6-5 and TRBJ2-7; 8 bases map to TRBD1. The ends lost 6 bases at V and 3 bases at J; junction bases unmatched: 7. Germline CDR1 MNHEY, CDR2 SVGAGI. The CDR3 spans 14 residues. CDR3 sequence reads: CASRGQGLIYEQYF. CDR3 DNA sequence: TGTGCCAGCAGAGGACAGGGACTCATCTACGAGCAGTACTTC.

The gene calls are TRBV2 and TRBJ1-6, with 7 bases aligning to TRBD1. Germline loops: CDR1 SNHLY, CDR2 FYNNEI. The trim removed 4 bases at V and 10 bases at J, leaving 13 bases unmatched. This CDR3 has 16 residues. The CDR3 is CASSANPGGSGSPLHF. For the CDR3, the DNA is TGTGCCAGCAGTGCGAACCCAGGGGGGAGTGGGTCACCCCTCCACTTT.

The genes are TRBV6-2 or TRBV6-3 and TRBJ2-7; TRBD1 is a possible D gene (6 bases). Between the trimmed V and J ends, which lost 3 bases and 4 bases, there was a span of 25 bases. The CDR3 runs 18 residues. The germline gives CDR1 MNHEY, CDR2 SVGEGT. CDR3: CASSYSPRGQINRYEQYF. In nucleotides, the CDR3 is TGTGCCAGCAGTTATTCTCCCAGGGGTCAAATCAACCGTTACGAGCAGTACTTC.

The rearrangement joins TRBV7-2 to TRBJ2-3; no definite D call. CDR3 length: 15 residues. The germline gives CDR1 SGHTA, CDR2 FQGNSA. V lost 2 bases and J lost 0, with 9 bases in between. CDR3 residues: CASSLRSASTDTQYF. The CDR3 region has the DNA TGTGCCAGCAGCTTACGGAGCGCGAGCACAGATACGCAGTATTTT.